This T cell receptor (beta chain) is from a study of T cell repertoires in cytomegalovirus infection. Study information: CMV infection together with matching HLA type was indicated by public TCR beta signatures. Overall study results and limits: The study identified carriers of CMV plus the relevant HLA from cumulative public TCR beta family frequency. There were HLA-C-restricted CMV-specific TCR beta clonotypes dominating the ex vivo response.

This clonotype was seen repeatedly, ten times or more. Its antigen is undetermined. Via MiXCR, TCRdb re-called the reads, giving one row per CDR3 protein. The table has some 700,000 distinct CDR3 sequences, around 32% seen once. Specimen: cultured PBMCs, collected from culture after CMV antigen stimulation. This clonotype was obtained from a human donor in good health (CMV status not recorded). Some clones in this sample may be carry-over from other donors' samples.

The CDR3 region has the DNA TGTGCCAGCAGCGAAGACAGGGTGGCAGATACGCAGTATTTT. Encoded protein: CASSEDRVADTQYF. The V and J genes are TRBV7-6 and TRBJ2-3, with 7 bases fitting TRBD1. V gave up 5 bases and J gave up 4 bases; unmatched junction bases: 6. Germline-derived CDR1 and CDR2 are SGHVS and FNYEAQ. This CDR3 has 14 residues.